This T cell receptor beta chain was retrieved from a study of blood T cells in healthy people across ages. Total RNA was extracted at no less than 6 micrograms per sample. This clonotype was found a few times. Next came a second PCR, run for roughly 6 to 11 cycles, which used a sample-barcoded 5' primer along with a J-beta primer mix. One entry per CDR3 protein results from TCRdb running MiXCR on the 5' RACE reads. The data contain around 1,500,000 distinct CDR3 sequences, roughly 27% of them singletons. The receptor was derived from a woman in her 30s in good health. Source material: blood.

The CDR3 sequence is CSARELGTGDGYTF. CDR3 bases: TGCAGTGCTAGAGAGCTTGGGACAGGGGATGGCTACACCTTC. The V gene is TRBV20-1, the J gene TRBJ1-2; 10 positions agree with TRBD1. This CDR3 has 14 residues. CDR1 is DFQATT, CDR2 SNEGSKA, per germline (reference sequence). V trimming: 0 bases; J trimming: 6 bases; junction bases outside the gene matches: 4.